The text below deals with one T cell receptor beta chain. What it binds is unknown. The CDR3 is made up of 17 amino acids. Trimming took 4 bases from V and 0 from J, leaving 19 bases between them. Germline V gene data show CDR1 as SGHAT and CDR2 as FQNNGV. This sample stems from a study of shared clonotypes between healthy human individuals. Deep was the level at which the assay was run. Clones were read by immunoSEQ multiplex PCR, and TCRdb kept only the in-frame ones, dropping some. The sample lists around 600,000 clones, roughly 98% occurring once. CD45RO-negative cells were positively selected for CCR7, leaving out terminally differentiated effector memory CD45RA+ cells. General study findings and limits: Sampling covered blood only; tissue repertoires likely differ.

Sequencing was performed on naive CD8+ T cells sorted from blood. The sequence was collected from a man aged 25-40 years in good health. The chain is built from TRBV11-2 and TRBJ2-7; either TRBD1 or TRBD2 may supply D (5 bases each). The CDR3 DNA reads as TGTGCCAGCAGCTCAGGACCAGGGACCGTAAGCTCCTACGAGCAGTACTTC. Encoded protein: CASSSGPGTVSSYEQYF. The entire variable domain, with the rest obtained from reference TRBV11-2 and TRBJ2-7, is as follows: EAGVAQSPRYKIIEKRQSVAFWCNPISGHATLYWYQQILGQGPKLLIQFQNNGVVDDSQLPKDRFSAERLKGVDSTLKIQPAKLEDSAVYLCASSSGPGTVSSYEQYFGPGTRLTVT.